These 10 T cell receptor beta chains share one sample of origin, sequenced in a study of glioma-infiltrating T cells after dendritic cell vaccination. TCRdb's copy holds only in-frame clones and misses some; the assay was immunoSEQ multiplex PCR. The profile covers some 100,000 clones, with more than 75% appearing a single time and around 3.2% taken by the ten largest. The sequencing here drew on blood, taken before dendritic cell vaccination. These TCRs come from a human donor with glioblastoma.

The genes are TRBV6-5 and TRBJ1-2; D is perhaps TRBD1 (5 bases). Looked up from germline, CDR1 is MNHEY and CDR2 is SVGAGI. Trimming stripped 6 bases from V and 7 bases from J, with 18 bases between. The CDR3 is made up of 14 amino acids. The CDR3 is CASRLPEGRGGYTF. The CDR3, as DNA: TGTGCCAGCAGACTTCCAGAGGGGCGGGGTGGCTACACCTTC.

V and J are TRBV11-3 and TRBJ2-5, with TRBD1 as a possible D gene (6 bases). V dropped 0 bases and J dropped 3 bases, with 8 bases sitting between them. Germline V gene data show CDR1 as SGHNT and CDR2 as YENEEA. CDR3 length: 14 residues. The CDR3 loop is CASSLESGEETQYF. CDR3 coding DNA: TGTGCCAGCAGCTTAGAATCAGGGGAAGAGACCCAGTACTTC. Looking up the rest from reference TRBV11-3 and TRBJ2-5 gives the full variable domain: EAGVVQSPRYKIIEKKQPVAFWCNPISGHNTLYWYLQNLGQGPELLIRYENEEAVDDSQLPKDRFSAERLKGVDSTLKIQPAELGDSAVYLCASSLESGEETQYFGPGTRLLVL.

The V call is TRBV9, the J call TRBJ2-7, with D unclear. Trimming removed 0 bases at V and 0 bases at J, with 10 bases between. This CDR3 contains 15 residues. CDR1 and CDR2 (germline): SGDLS, YYNGEE. CDR3 nucleotides: TGTGCCAGCAGCGTAGAATACGATAGCTCCTACGAGCAGTACTTC. This translates into CASSVEYDSSYEQYF.

The V gene is TRBV5-1, the J gene TRBJ2-5; D is possibly TRBD2 (7 bases). The CDR3 covers 15 residues. V dropped 6 bases and J dropped 1 base, with 16 bases sitting between them. Germline V lookup: CDR1 SGHRS, CDR2 YFSETQ. The CDR3 loop is CASNPLGGAQETQYF. In DNA, the CDR3 is TGCGCCAGCAACCCCCTGGGGGGGGCCCAAGAGACCCAGTACTTC. Full variable domain (rest looked up from reference TRBV5-1 and TRBJ2-5): KAGVTQTPRYLIKTRGQQVTLSCSPISGHRSVSWYQQTPGQGLQFLFEYFSETQRNKGNFPGRFSGRQFSNSRSEMNVSTLELGDSALYLCASNPLGGAQETQYFGPGTRLLVL.

For this clone: This specimen includes other DNA sequences encoding the same CDR3. The rearrangement uses TRBV19 and TRBJ2-7, with D perhaps matching TRBD1 (5 bases). The V end was cut by 1 base, the J end by 0 bases, with 7 bases between. Germline-derived CDR1 and CDR2 are LNHDA and SQIVND (reference sequence). This CDR3 spans 14 amino acids. This CDR3 is CASSIGGGSYEQYF. For the CDR3, the DNA is TGTGCCAGTAGTATAGGGGGCGGCTCCTACGAGCAGTACTTC.

The chain uses TRBV2 and TRBJ2-5; D call uncertain. The V end lost 5 bases, the J end lost 0 bases, and 4 bases lay between the germline ends. CDR3 length: 12 amino acids. CDR1 is SNHLY and CDR2 is FYNNEI in the germline V gene. CDR3 sequence (DNA): TGTGCCAGCAGTCGGTACCAAGAGACCCAGTACTTC. Translating it yields CASSRYQETQYF. Using reference TRBV2 and TRBJ2-5 for the parts outside the CDR3, the full variable domain is EPEVTQTPSHQVTQMGQEVILRCVPISNHLYFYWYRQILGQKVEFLVSFYNNEISEKSEIFDDQFSVERPDGSNFTLKIRSTKLEDSAMYFCASSRYQETQYFGPGTRLLVL.

The chain carries TRBV6-5 and TRBJ2-5; 7 bases match TRBD1. Losses at the gene ends were 5 bases for V and 0 bases for J; bases not matched to a gene: 3. The germline CDR1 and CDR2 sequences are MNHEY and SVGAGI. This CDR3 comprises 14 residues. The CDR3 protein is CASSATGYQETQYF. The CDR3 DNA sequence: TGTGCCAGCAGTGCGACAGGGTACCAAGAGACCCAGTACTTC.

The rearrangement uses TRBV4-1 and TRBJ2-3, with D perhaps TRBD2 (5 bases). V lost 1 base and J lost 6, with 17 bases in between. This CDR3 is built from 16 residues. CDR1 is MGHRA, CDR2 YSYEKL, per germline. The CDR3: CASSQVSSFPMDTQYF. CDR3 DNA: TGCGCCAGCAGCCAAGTGTCTAGCTTCCCGATGGATACGCAGTATTTT.

This clone was seen just once. V and J are TRBV9 and TRBJ2-7; TRBD1 matches 9 bases. The CDR3 spans 15 residues. Germline V gene data show CDR1 as SGDLS and CDR2 as YYNGEE. Trimming removed 2 bases from V and 6 bases from J; junction bases left unmatched: 9. The chain's CDR3 is CASSVAQGAQGEQYF. CDR3 sequence (DNA): TGTGCCAGCAGCGTCGCACAGGGGGCGCAGGGCGAGCAGTACTTC.

The rearrangement uses TRBV10-3 and TRBJ1-4; D possibly corresponds to TRBD1 (5 bases). Germline V gives CDR1 ENHRY, CDR2 SYGVKD. The CDR3 extends over 15 amino acids. V was cut by 3 bases and J by 3 bases, with 11 bases left in between. This chain's CDR3 is CAISEKRGANEKLFF. In DNA, the CDR3 is TGTGCCATCAGTGAAAAAAGGGGTGCTAATGAAAAACTGTTTTTT.